The 24 T cell receptor beta chains below come from one sample, sequenced in a study of cytomegalovirus exposure and HLA in healthy donors. TCRdb's copy holds only in-frame clones and misses some; the assay was immunoSEQ multiplex PCR. This sample has some 210,000 clones, with around four fifths found just once. The sequencing input was PBMCs. These receptors originate from a woman younger than 30 in good health and CMV-seronegative.

This rearrangement joins TRBV5-1 to TRBJ2-7, with D tentatively TRBD1 (5 bases). The CDR3 length is 13 residues. Germline V gene data show CDR1 as SGHRS and CDR2 as YFSETQ. V dropped 4 bases and J dropped 6 bases, with 14 bases sitting between them. CDR3 sequence reads: CASSVSQGAEQYF. CDR3 DNA: TGCGCCAGCAGCGTCTCCCAGGGTGCCGAGCAGTACTTC.

This clone was seen once. J is TRBJ1-3 and V is TRBV13; D is unclear. The CDR3 runs to 14 residues. The germline V and J ends were trimmed by 2 bases and 2 bases, with 7 bases remaining between them. Germline CDR1 reads PRHDT; CDR2 reads FYEKMQ (reference sequence). The CDR3 spells CASSLRSAGNTIYF. The CDR3 DNA sequence: TGTGCCAGCAGCTTAAGGTCGGCTGGAAACACCATATATTTT. The full variable domain, its missing parts supplied by reference TRBV13 and TRBJ1-3, is AAGVIQSPRHLIKEKRETATLKCYPIPRHDTVYWYQQGPGQDPQFLISFYEKMQSDKGSIPDRFSAQQFSDYHSELNMSSLELGDSALYFCASSLRSAGNTIYFGEGSWLTVV.

This chain connects TRBV9 to TRBJ1-2; 8 nucleotides align to TRBD1. The germline gives CDR1 SGDLS, CDR2 YYNGEE. The V gene end was trimmed by 4 bases and the J gene end by 4 bases; junction bases not matched to a gene: 6. The CDR3 is 14 residues long. The CDR3 loop is CASSTWTGIYGYTF. The CDR3 DNA reads TGTGCCAGCAGCACCTGGACAGGGATCTATGGCTACACCTTC.

The V and J genes are TRBV9 and TRBJ2-7; a possible D gene is TRBD2 (6 bases). The V end lost 4 bases, the J end lost 2 bases, and 10 bases lay between the germline ends. Looked up from germline, CDR1 is SGDLS and CDR2 is YYNGEE. The length of the CDR3 is 13 residues. The CDR3 loop reads CASSPAGTYEQYF. For the CDR3, the DNA is TGTGCCAGCAGCCCAGCGGGTACCTACGAGCAGTACTTC. The full variable domain, completed using reference TRBV9 and TRBJ2-7, is DSGVTQTPKHLITATGQRVTLRCSPRSGDLSVYWYQQSLDQGLQFLIQYYNGEERAKGNILERFSAQQFPDLHSELNLSSLELGDSALYFCASSPAGTYEQYFGPGTRLTVT.

V gene TRBV7-2 combines with J gene TRBJ2-3, with 9 bases aligning to TRBD2. The CDR3 totals 17 residues. V dropped 5 bases and J dropped 6; count of bases not matched to a gene: 15. CDR1 is SGHTA, CDR2 FQGNSA, per germline. The DNA for the CDR3 is TGTGCCAGCAGCCAAACGGGCCTAGCGGGACGCTCGGATACGCAGTATTTT. Protein sequence: CASSQTGLAGRSDTQYF.

The genes are TRBV2 and TRBJ2-2; D call uncertain. Trimming cost V 6 bases and J 2 bases, with 10 bases left between them. The germline V gene has CDR1 SNHLY and CDR2 FYNNEI. This CDR3 has 14 residues. This CDR3 reads CASSVPINTGELFF. CDR3 DNA sequence: TGTGCCAGCAGCGTGCCTATCAACACCGGGGAGCTGTTTTTT.

The chain has TRBV9 and TRBJ1-2; D unresolved. Trimming removed 4 bases at V and 0 bases at J, with 13 bases between. Looked up from germline, CDR1 is SGDLS and CDR2 is YYNGEE. This CDR3 contains 15 residues. CDR3 in amino acids: CASSPGVLANYGYTF. The CDR3 DNA reads TGTGCCAGCAGCCCCGGGGTGTTAGCTAACTATGGCTACACCTTC.

The CDR3 bases are TGTGCCAGCAGAGTGGGCCGACAGAACAATGAGCAGTTCTTC. Its protein is CASRVGRQNNEQFF. The chain carries TRBV15 and TRBJ2-1, with D perhaps matching TRBD1 (5 bases). Deletions cut 10 bases from V and 5 bases from J, with 18 bases between. The CDR3 runs to 14 residues. Per germline, CDR1 LNHNV and CDR2 YYDKDF (reference sequence).

The chain couples TRBV9 to TRBJ2-3; 11 bases agree with TRBD2. This CDR3 is 17 amino acids long. With 2 bases clipped from V and 5 bases from J, the junction kept 10 bases outside the gene matches. The V gene's germline CDR1 is SGDLS and CDR2 YYNGEE. As DNA, the CDR3 is TGTGCCAGCAGCGTTCCTAGCGGGGGGCTAGCGGGAGATACGCAGTATTTT. Translation: CASSVPSGGLAGDTQYF.

The chain has TRBV5-6 and TRBJ1-1, with D maybe TRBD1 (5 bases). The CDR3 is 17 residues long. Germline V gives CDR1 SGHDT, CDR2 YYEEEE. The V end was cut by 0 bases, the J end by 1 base, with 16 bases between. CDR3 loop: CASSLGGRGIRNTEAFF. CDR3 bases: TGTGCCAGCAGCTTGGGGGGAAGGGGTATTAGGAACACTGAAGCTTTCTTT.

The V and J genes are TRBV30 and TRBJ2-1, with 8 bases lining up with TRBD2. Germline assignment: CDR1 GTSNPN and CDR2 SVGIG (reference sequence). Losses at the gene ends were 5 bases for V and 6 bases for J; bases not matched to a gene: 12. The CDR3 has 15 residues. The CDR3 here is CAWASPGTRSNEQFF. The CDR3 coding sequence is TGTGCCTGGGCTAGCCCCGGGACTAGGTCCAATGAGCAGTTCTTC.

The V gene is TRBV5-1, the J gene TRBJ2-2; 7 bases map to TRBD1. The CDR3 runs 18 residues. The germline V gene encodes CDR1 SGHRS and CDR2 YFSETQ. Unmatched junction bases numbered 11, after V lost 3 bases and J lost 0 bases. The CDR3 nucleotides are TGCGCCAGCAGCTGGACAGGTAGACCTACGGCGAACACCGGGGAGCTGTTTTTT. Protein: CASSWTGRPTANTGELFF.

This rearrangement joins TRBV30 to TRBJ1-1; tentatively, D is TRBD1 (6 bases). In germline, CDR1 is GTSNPN, CDR2 SVGIG (reference sequence). CDR3 length: 17 residues. V was trimmed by 7 bases and J by 1 base, leaving 25 bases between them. Here the CDR3 DNA reads TGTGCCTTCTCTTTTGGACAGAGCCTATACGGGAACACTGAAGCTTTCTTT. This gives the protein CAFSFGQSLYGNTEAFF.

The chain uses TRBV30 and TRBJ2-1; TRBD2 aligns across 11 bases. The ends lost 0 bases at V and 8 bases at J; junction bases unmatched: 6. The germline CDR1 and CDR2 sequences are GTSNPN and SVGIG (reference sequence). This CDR3 comprises 15 residues. The CDR3, as DNA: TGTGCCTGGAGTGTTTCGGTAGCGGGAGGGGATGAGCAGTTCTTC. Encoded protein: CAWSVSVAGGDEQFF.

This chain links TRBV5-8 with TRBJ2-1; D assignment may be TRBD1 or TRBD2 (5 bases each). Between the trimmed V and J ends, which lost 4 bases and 1 base, there was a span of 18 bases. The V gene's germline CDR1 is SGHTS and CDR2 YDEGEE. The CDR3 sequence is 17 residues long. The CDR3 nucleotides read TGTGCCAGCAGCCCGGACCGCGAGAGGGGATCCTACAATGAGCAGTTCTTC. This translates into CASSPDRERGSYNEQFF.

In its sample, this clone was seen many times. The chain joins TRBV6-6 to TRBJ1-2; 9 bases agree with TRBD1. The ends lost 4 bases at V and 4 bases at J; junction bases unmatched: 10. Per germline, CDR1 MNHNY and CDR2 SVGAGI (reference sequence). CDR3 length: 16 residues. The CDR3 bases are TGTGCCAGCAGTTCCCACCCGGGACAGGGCTCCTATGGCTACACCTTC. This gives the protein CASSSHPGQGSYGYTF.

The J gene is TRBJ1-2, the V gene TRBV25-1, with D hard to call. Deletions cut 1 base from V and 4 bases from J, with 16 bases between. CDR3 size: 16 residues. Germline values: CDR1 MGHDK, CDR2 SYGVNS. The DNA for the CDR3 is TGTGCCAGCAGTGAATTGATTCCCAGGCCAGGCTATGGCTACACCTTC. The encoded protein is CASSELIPRPGYGYTF.

The chain combines TRBV9 with TRBJ2-7; 10 bases match TRBD1. CDR1 is SGDLS and CDR2 is YYNGEE in the germline V gene. The CDR3 loop spans 13 amino acids. J was trimmed by 4 bases and V by 5 bases; bases with no gene match: 3. The CDR3 region is CASRDRGPYEQYF. The CDR3 region has the DNA TGTGCCAGCAGAGACAGGGGGCCGTACGAGCAGTACTTC.

The chain recombines TRBV5-1 with TRBJ1-2; possibly TRBD1 for D (5 bases). The CDR3 length is 16 residues. V lost 4 bases and J lost 8, with 24 bases in between. Germline V lookup: CDR1 SGHRS, CDR2 YFSETQ. The CDR3 DNA is TGCGCCAGCAGCCTTCCCCCGGGACGTGCTATTGGAGGCTACACCTTC. It is translated as CASSLPPGRAIGGYTF.

The chain joins TRBV7-9 to TRBJ1-2, with 9 bases aligning to TRBD1. Germline CDR1 SEHNR, CDR2 FQNEAQ (reference sequence). After removal of 5 bases from V and 7 bases from J, the junction contained 8 bases not matched to a gene. The CDR3 spans 14 residues. CDR3 bases: TGTGCCAGCAGCGCCCGGGACAGGGTCGGTGGCTACACCTTC. This translates into CASSARDRVGGYTF.

The chain joins TRBV30 to TRBJ1-4; D is uncertain. The germline gives CDR1 GTSNPN, CDR2 SVGIG (reference sequence). V lost 0 bases, J lost 4 bases, and 9 bases lay in between. The CDR3 sequence is 14 residues long. The CDR3 sequence is CAWSVSSNNEKLFF. The CDR3 DNA sequence: TGTGCCTGGAGTGTATCCAGCAATAATGAAAAACTGTTTTTT.

This chain uses TRBV29-1 with TRBJ2-1; 7 positions agree with TRBD1. The V and J ends lost 4 bases and 8 bases, in that order; junction bases with no gene match: 5. The CDR3 contains 12 residues. From germline, CDR1 is SQVTM and CDR2 ANQGSEA. The CDR3 here is CSVGQGGDEQFF. The DNA of the CDR3 is TGCAGCGTTGGACAGGGTGGTGATGAGCAGTTCTTC.

This clone was observed at least ten times. The V call is TRBV11-2, the J call TRBJ2-7; 10 positions match TRBD1. Germline CDR1 reads SGHAT; CDR2 reads FQNNGV. The CDR3 has 14 residues. With 5 bases clipped from V and 3 bases from J, the junction kept 4 bases outside the gene matches. The CDR3 here is CASSHRDRGYEQYF. The CDR3 DNA follows: TGTGCCAGCAGCCACCGGGACAGGGGCTACGAGCAGTACTTC. The full variable domain, its missing parts supplied by reference TRBV11-2 and TRBJ2-7, is EAGVAQSPRYKIIEKRQSVAFWCNPISGHATLYWYQQILGQGPKLLIQFQNNGVVDDSQLPKDRFSAERLKGVDSTLKIQPAKLEDSAVYLCASSHRDRGYEQYFGPGTRLTVT.

This clone was recorded many times. The chain has TRBV10-3 and TRBJ2-7; D gene uncertain. CDR1 and CDR2 (germline): ENHRY, SYGVKD. With 6 bases removed from V and 5 bases from J, the gap between germline ends came to 14 bases. The CDR3 length is 13 residues. The CDR3 sequence: CAIRGGPRDEQYF. Here the CDR3 DNA reads TGTGCCATCAGGGGCGGACCACGAGACGAGCAGTACTTC.